Listed below are T cell receptor beta chains from one sample, sequenced in a study of human T cells and chemical hapten exposure. TCRdb ran MiXCR on the RACE reads and lists one entry per CDR3 protein. The repertoire holds under 200,000 distinct CDR3 sequences, with 28% as singletons. The input for sequencing was whole blood, taken in connection with sensitization to the hapten diphenylcyclopropenone (DPC). The receptors were sampled from a woman between 18 and 29 years old with alopecia areata. Some clones in this sample may be carry-over from other donors' samples. The CDR3 runs from the conserved cysteine through the conserved F or W. Fields, in order: clone size, V gene, J gene, D gene, CDR3 protein, CDR3 DNA. D genes are given only for firm matches. Rows give clone size only sometimes, using once, few, many, or a class for an expanded clone.

>.|TRBV7-9|TRBJ2-7|.
CASSFATERGEQYF
TGTGCCAGCAGCTTCGCGACAGAACGGGGCGAGCAGTACTTC
>.|TRBV7-7|TRBJ2-5|.
CASSQTRLETQYF
TGTGCTAGCAGCCAAACAAGGCTGGAGACCCAGTACTTC
>.|TRBV15|TRBJ2-7|.
CATSNLYEQYF
TGTGCCACCAGCAACCTGTACGAGCAGTACTTC
>few|TRBV11-1|TRBJ2-7|.
CASSFGRVPYEQYF
TGTGCCAGCAGCTTCGGCAGGGTTCCCTACGAGCAGTACTTC
>.|TRBV5-6|TRBJ1-4|.
CASSLLGAGEKLFF
TGTGCCAGCAGCTTGCTGGGGGCTGGGGAAAAACTGTTTTTT
>.|TRBV20-1|TRBJ1-1|.
CSAKGAEGYNTEAFF
TGCAGTGCTAAAGGTGCGGAAGGATATAACACTGAAGCTTTCTTT
>.|TRBV12-3/TRBV12-4|TRBJ2-1|.
CASSLGEGSIWEQFF
TGTGCCAGCAGTTTAGGTGAGGGGTCCATTTGGGAGCAGTTCTTC
>.|TRBV7-3|TRBJ1-1|TRBD1
CASSLSGGATEAFF
TGTGCCAGCAGCTTATCAGGGGGCGCAACCGAAGCTTTCTTT
>.|TRBV19|TRBJ2-3|.
CASMPLGGVRDTQYF
TGTGCCAGTATGCCACTAGGGGGAGTACGGGATACGCAGTATTTT
>.|TRBV4-3|TRBJ2-1|.
CASSPGLGSYNEQFF
TGCGCCAGCAGCCCCGGGCTGGGTTCCTACAATGAGCAGTTCTTC
>.|TRBV30|TRBJ1-2|TRBD1
CAWRGGTARGYTF
TGTGCCTGGAGGGGCGGGACAGCCAGAGGCTACACCTTC
>few|TRBV28|TRBJ2-1|.
CASSLGREQFF
TGTGCCAGCAGTCTGGGCCGGGAGCAGTTCTTC
>.|TRBV4-1|TRBJ1-5|TRBD1
CASSQEGDRGRSQPQHF
TGCGCCAGCAGCCAAGAGGGGGACAGGGGAAGGAGCCAGCCCCAGCATTTT
>.|TRBV7-2|TRBJ2-5|TRBD2
CASSLAPTSGTETQYF
TGTGCCAGCAGCTTAGCGCCTACTAGCGGGACGGAGACCCAGTACTTC
>.|TRBV4-3|TRBJ2-4|.
CASSQGTGLAKNIQYF
TGCGCCAGCAGCCAAGGCACAGGGCTAGCCAAAAACATTCAGTACTTC
>.|TRBV7-2|TRBJ1-6|.
CASSSGTPDNSPLHF
TGTGCCAGCAGCTCCGGGACGCCGGATAATTCACCCCTCCACTTT
>few|TRBV6-5|TRBJ2-2|.
CASSYQYTGELFF
TGTGCCAGCAGTTACCAGTACACCGGGGAGCTGTTTTTT
>few|TRBV20-1|TRBJ2-1|.
CSARTGLNNEQFF
TGCAGTGCCAGAACGGGACTTAACAATGAGCAGTTCTTC
>many|TRBV9|TRBJ1-5|TRBD1
CASSPEGTGTQPQHF
TGTGCCAGCAGCCCTGAGGGGACAGGGACTCAGCCCCAGCATTTT
>.|TRBV7-2|TRBJ1-5|.
CASSYQGNQPQHF
TGTGCCAGCAGCTATCAAGGGAATCAGCCCCAGCATTTT
>.|TRBV27|TRBJ1-1|TRBD1
CASSLFFRGTEAFF
TGTGCCAGCAGTTTATTTTTCAGGGGGACTGAAGCTTTCTTT
>many|TRBV7-3|TRBJ2-1|.
CASSPMGIGNEQFF
TGTGCCAGCAGCCCCATGGGAATCGGAAATGAGCAGTTCTTC
>few|TRBV5-6|TRBJ2-7|.
CASRPVGTTYEQYF
TGTGCCAGCAGGCCGGTCGGGACAACCTACGAGCAGTACTTC
>.|TRBV12-3/TRBV12-4|TRBJ1-5|.
CASSPRGGGHNQPQHF
TGTGCCAGCAGTCCCCGGGGGGGGGGCCACAATCAGCCCCAGCATTTT
>few|TRBV6-2/TRBV6-3|TRBJ2-7|.
CASSFFYEQYF
TGTGCCAGCAGTTTCTTTTACGAGCAGTACTTC
>few|TRBV29-1|TRBJ2-1|.
CSAWAFNEQFF
TGCAGCGCTTGGGCCTTCAATGAGCAGTTCTTC
>.|TRBV7-7|TRBJ2-1|.
CASSLGNYNEQFF
TGTGCTAGCAGCTTAGGGAACTACAATGAGCAGTTCTTC
>few|TRBV2|TRBJ1-3|.
CASSKETGNTIYF
TGTGCCAGCAGCAAGGAGACTGGAAACACCATATATTTT
>few|TRBV15|TRBJ2-7|TRBD2
CATSRGEAGEQYF
TGTGCCACCAGCAGAGGGGAAGCGGGGGAGCAGTACTTC
>.|TRBV2|TRBJ1-5|.
CASQEFPNQPQHF
TGTGCCAGTCAGGAATTTCCTAATCAGCCCCAGCATTTT
>.|TRBV9|TRBJ2-3|TRBD2
CASSKLAGEEGTQYF
TGTGCCAGCAGCAAACTAGCGGGAGAAGAGGGTACGCAGTATTTT
>few|TRBV20-1|TRBJ2-7|TRBD2
CSARGPPTSGRGFAYEQYF
TGCAGTGCTAGAGGCCCCCCTACTAGCGGGAGGGGTTTCGCCTACGAGCAGTACTTC
>few|TRBV27|TRBJ1-1|.
CASSLRVLTEAFF
TGTGCCAGCAGTTTAAGGGTCCTGACTGAAGCTTTCTTT
>.|TRBV11-2|TRBJ2-1|TRBD2
CASSKGLVEQFF
TGTGCCAGCAGCAAGGGACTAGTTGAGCAGTTCTTC
>.|TRBV4-2|TRBJ2-1|TRBD1
CASRKTGDNEQFF
TGTGCCAGCAGAAAAACAGGGGACAATGAGCAGTTCTTC
>.|TRBV6-1|TRBJ2-1|.
CASSALGGGRSTLSSYNEQFF
TGTGCCAGCAGTGCCCTTGGGGGCGGGAGATCCACCTTGAGCTCCTACAATGAGCAGTTCTTC
>.|TRBV3-1|TRBJ2-7|TRBD2
CASTLAGSYEQYF
TGTGCCAGCACTCTAGCGGGGTCATACGAGCAGTACTTC
>.|TRBV4-1|TRBJ1-2|.
CASSSYAGNRGYTF
TGCGCCAGCAGCTCCTATGCCGGGAACAGGGGCTACACCTTC
>.|TRBV18|TRBJ1-4|.
CASSNRRAYNEKLFF
TGTGCCAGCTCTAACAGGCGGGCTTATAATGAAAAACTGTTTTTT
>.|TRBV15|TRBJ2-3|TRBD2
CATTDPSGGGDTQYF
TGTGCCACCACCGACCCGAGCGGGGGAGGGGATACGCAGTATTTT
>few|TRBV29-1|TRBJ2-3|.
CSTRTETTDTQYF
TGCAGCACCCGGACGGAGACCACAGATACGCAGTATTTT
>.|TRBV11-3|TRBJ1-1|.
CASSLDDTEAFF
TGTGCCAGCAGCTTAGATGACACTGAAGCTTTCTTT
>.|TRBV5-1|TRBJ2-7|TRBD2
CASSFVPGGYEQYF
TGCGCCAGCAGCTTTGTTCCGGGAGGGTACGAGCAGTACTTC
>few|TRBV5-1|TRBJ1-5|.
CASRIGQHSNQPQHF
TGCGCCAGCAGAATTGGACAGCATAGCAATCAGCCCCAGCATTTT
>.|TRBV5-1|TRBJ1-1|.
CASSRDANTEAFF
TGCGCCAGCAGCAGGGACGCGAACACTGAAGCTTTCTTT
>few|TRBV4-3|TRBJ1-6|.
CASSQESGTRDSPLHF
TGCGCCAGCAGCCAAGAGTCAGGGACGAGGGATTCACCCCTCCACTTT
>few|TRBV4-2|TRBJ1-1|.
CASSQAQGTEAFF
TGTGCCAGCAGCCAAGCCCAGGGGACTGAAGCTTTCTTT